This T cell receptor (beta chain) derives from a study of T cell responses to AZD1222 COVID-19 vaccine. Study-wide findings and caveats: Baseline seropositivity characterized only a handful of AZD1222 recipients. Possibly, clonal diversity was underestimated; donors were largely white British and included more females.

With respect to this clone: Antigen specificity is unknown.

V shed 3 bases and J 8 bases; nucleotides not matched to a gene: 14. The CDR3 is 16 residues long. CDR1 and CDR2 (germline): MGHRA, YSYEKL. Clones were read by immunoSEQ multiplex PCR, and TCRdb kept only the in-frame ones, dropping some. The sample lists 95,000 to 150,000 clones, roughly 89% seen once, with less than 6.5% in the top ten. The source of this sequence is an adult in good health. The gene calls are TRBV4-1 and TRBJ1-2, with 8 bases fitting TRBD1. This specimen was peripheral blood, taken on day 0 of AZD1222 vaccination. The CDR3: CASSQDPTDRARGYTF. The DNA for the CDR3 is TGCGCCAGCAGCCAGGATCCCACGGACAGGGCTCGGGGCTACACCTTC.